Listed here are 7 T cell receptor beta chains from one sample, sequenced in a study of identical twins. From the 5' RACE reads, TCRdb called clonotypes with MiXCR, one entry per CDR3 protein. The sample lists roughly 200,000 distinct CDR3 sequences; 15% were seen once. This sample also appeared in a second study, on T cells expressing NK-cell markers.

Specimen: CD8+ T cells sorted from blood. These receptors originate from a woman between 18 and 29 years old in good health.

There are a few counts of this clonotype. The chain carries TRBV19 and TRBJ2-1; maybe TRBD2 (7 bases). Trimming shortened V by 6 bases and J by 7 bases, and 25 bases separated the two germline ends. The CDR3 loop spans 17 amino acids. Germline V lookup: CDR1 LNHDA, CDR2 SQIVND (reference sequence). This CDR3 reads CASSLRGGGLDSNEQFF. The CDR3 DNA reads TGTGCCAGTAGCCTCAGGGGAGGGGGGCTTGATTCGAATGAGCAGTTCTTC.

This clonotype was counted only a few times. The chain is built from TRBV10-3 and TRBJ2-5; tentatively, D is TRBD2 (6 bases). The V and J ends lost 0 bases and 5 bases respectively, with 10 bases between them. The CDR3 is 14 amino acids. Germline V gives CDR1 ENHRY, CDR2 SYGVKD. The CDR3: CAISESTSVETQYF. CDR3 in DNA: TGTGCCATCAGTGAGTCGACTAGTGTGGAGACCCAGTACTTC.

The chain carries TRBV20-1 and TRBJ2-7; TRBD2 might be the D (6 bases). This CDR3 has 12 residues. Germline V lookup: CDR1 DFQATT, CDR2 SNEGSKA (reference sequence). Trimming removed 6 bases at V and 7 bases at J, with 16 bases between. This chain's CDR3 is CSATTGSQEQYF. The DNA of the CDR3 is TGCAGTGCCACAACCGGGAGCCAGGAGCAGTACTTC.

The table lists this clonotype with a few counts. The chain employs TRBV7-6 and TRBJ1-1, with 7 bases that match TRBD1. The CDR3 sequence is 15 residues long. V was pared by 1 base and J by 1 base, with 3 bases of the junction left unmatched. The germline CDR1 and CDR2 sequences are SGHVS and FNYEAQ. CDR3 sequence: CASSLGRDRNTEAFF. The CDR3 DNA reads TGTGCCAGCAGCTTAGGCCGGGACAGGAACACTGAAGCTTTCTTT.

The table lists this clonotype with many counts. V and J are TRBV12-3 or TRBV12-4 and TRBJ1-5, with D uncertain. Trimming stripped 5 bases from V and 5 bases from J, with 19 bases between. The CDR3 consists of 16 residues. The CDR3 DNA reads as TGTGCCAGCAGTCCAGGCATCGGGCGGGGTCATCAGCCCCAGCATTTT. Amino acids: CASSPGIGRGHQPQHF.

This clonotype has a handful of counts. CDR3 in DNA: TGTGCCAGCAGCTTAGGCGCCCGGGACAGCCATGGCTACACCTTC. Translating it yields CASSLGARDSHGYTF. The rearrangement links TRBV7-9 to TRBJ1-2; 7 bases align to TRBD1. With V trimmed by 1 base and J by 6 bases, 8 bases remained unmatched. In germline, CDR1 is SEHNR, CDR2 FQNEAQ (reference sequence). This CDR3 has 15 amino acids.

J is TRBJ2-1 and V is TRBV15, with 9 bases identical to TRBD2. V lost 0 bases and J lost 5; bases outside the gene matches: 5. CDR3 size: 16 residues. Germline V gene data show CDR1 as LNHNV and CDR2 as YYDKDF (reference sequence). CDR3 DNA: TGTGCCACCAGCAGAGATCTGAGCGGGGGGAACAATGAGCAGTTCTTC. Residues: CATSRDLSGGNNEQFF.